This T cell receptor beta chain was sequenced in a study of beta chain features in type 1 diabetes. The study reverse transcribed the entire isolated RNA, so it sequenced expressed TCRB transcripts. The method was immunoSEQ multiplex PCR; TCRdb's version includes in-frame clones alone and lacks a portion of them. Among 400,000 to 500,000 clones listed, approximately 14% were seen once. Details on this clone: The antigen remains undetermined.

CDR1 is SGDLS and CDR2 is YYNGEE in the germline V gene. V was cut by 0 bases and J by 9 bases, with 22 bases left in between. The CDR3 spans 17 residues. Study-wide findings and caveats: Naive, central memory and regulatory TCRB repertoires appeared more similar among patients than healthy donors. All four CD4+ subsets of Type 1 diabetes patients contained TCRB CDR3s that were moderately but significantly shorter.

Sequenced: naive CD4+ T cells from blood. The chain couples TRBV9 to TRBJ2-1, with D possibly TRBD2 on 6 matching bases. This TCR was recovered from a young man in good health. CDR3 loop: CASSVEDGRMLLGEQFF. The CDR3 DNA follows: TGTGCCAGCAGCGTAGAAGATGGGAGGATGCTTTTGGGTGAGCAGTTCTTC.